Listed below are T cell receptor beta chains from one sample, sequenced in a study of T cell responses to AZD1222 COVID-19 vaccine. TCRdb's table, derived via immunoSEQ multiplex PCR, lists solely in-frame clones and lacks some. This table holds roughly 78,000 clones, over 80% found once. The sequences come from peripheral blood, collected on day 0 of AZD1222 vaccination. The receptors were gathered from an adult in good health. CDR3s include the opening cysteine and the closing phenylalanine or tryptophan. The D gene is left open where the match is weak. Size tells how often a clone was seen (once, few, many) or the class of an expanded clone, and some rows leave it out.

J,V,size,D,DNA,CDR3
TRBJ2-7,TRBV20-1,-,TRBD2,TGCAGTGCTAGTCGCCGACTAGCGGGAGGCTACGAGCAGTACTTC,CSASRRLAGGYEQYF
TRBJ1-2,TRBV27,-,-,TGTGCCAGCAGTCTTACAGGAGGGTATGGCTACACCTTC,CASSLTGGYGYTF
TRBJ2-2,TRBV2,-,TRBD2,TGTGCCAGCAGACGACTAGCGGGAGCGGGCGGGGAGCTGTTTTTT,CASRRLAGAGGELFF
TRBJ2-2,TRBV7-9,-,-,TGTGCCAGCAGCTTAGTATTGGGCACCGGGGAGCTGTTTTTT,CASSLVLGTGELFF
TRBJ2-3,TRBV9,-,-,TGTGCCAGCAGCGATCAGGGCTACTCCACAGATACGCAGTATTTT,CASSDQGYSTDTQYF
TRBJ2-2,TRBV5-8,-,TRBD1,TGTGCCAGCAGCTTCAGGGGGACCGGCGGGGAGCTGTTTTTT,CASSFRGTGGELFF
TRBJ1-6,TRBV30,once,-,TGTGCCTGCATCAACGGGGGGTCCTATAATTCACCCCTCCACTTT,CACINGGSYNSPLHF
TRBJ2-3,TRBV7-3,-,-,TGTGCCAGCAGTTCCACCGGGCTATCCACAGATACGCAGTATTTT,CASSSTGLSTDTQYF
TRBJ2-1,TRBV5-5,once,TRBD2,TGTGCCAGCAGCTTGGTGTCTAGCGGAGGCTACAATGAGCAGTTCTTC,CASSLVSSGGYNEQFF
TRBJ2-1,TRBV5-4,once,-,TGTGCCAGCAGCTTGGAATTACTAGCCGTTGAGCAGTTCTTC,CASSLELLAVEQFF
TRBJ2-2,TRBV29-1,-,-,TGCAGCGCCAGGGACACCGGGGAGCTGTTTTTT,CSARDTGELFF
TRBJ2-7,TRBV7-9,-,-,TGTGCCAGCAGCTTATCCGGCTACGAGCAGTACTTC,CASSLSGYEQYF
TRBJ1-2,TRBV12-3/TRBV12-4,-,TRBD1,TGTGCCAGCAGCCCCCACAGGGGCGGCTACACCTTC,CASSPHRGGYTF
TRBJ2-5,TRBV4-1,few,TRBD2,TGCGCCAGCAGCCTGGGTGGGATGGCGGGGGGGCAGGAGACCCAGTACTTC,CASSLGGMAGGQETQYF
TRBJ1-1,TRBV4-1,-,-,TGCGCCAGCAGGCACCAAAGGGACACTGAAGCTTTCTTT,CASRHQRDTEAFF
TRBJ2-2,TRBV4-1,-,TRBD2,TGCGCCAGCAGCCAAGTGCTAGCGGGAGGATCCACCGGGGAGCTGTTTTTT,CASSQVLAGGSTGELFF
TRBJ2-2,TRBV5-1,-,-,TGCGCCAGCAGCTTGGAACAGGGTTATGCGGCCGGGGAGCTGTTTTTT,CASSLEQGYAAGELFF
TRBJ1-1,TRBV7-2,-,-,TGTGCCAGCAGCTTAGTTGCTCTTGCTGAAGCTTTCTTT,CASSLVALAEAFF
TRBJ2-7,TRBV19,-,-,TGTGCCAGTAGTATATTACCAGGCGGGGAGCAGTACTTC,CASSILPGGEQYF
TRBJ1-2,TRBV6-1,-,-,TGTGCCAGCAGTGAATTTGGGGGGGGGAGCTATGGCTACACCTTC,CASSEFGGGSYGYTF
TRBJ2-3,TRBV5-4,-,-,TGTGCCAGCAGCCACGGGGGCTTAGCTAGCACAGATACGCAGTATTTT,CASSHGGLASTDTQYF
TRBJ1-1,TRBV9,-,-,TGTGCCAGCAGCGGCCCTACATTGAACACTGAAGCTTTCTTT,CASSGPTLNTEAFF
TRBJ2-6,TRBV7-2,-,-,TGTGCCAGCAGCTTACGGAGCTCTGGGGCCAACGTCCTGACTTTC,CASSLRSSGANVLTF
TRBJ2-3,TRBV7-2,-,-,TGTGCCAGCAGCTCTTTTCCAGATACGCAGTATTTT,CASSSFPDTQYF